A single sample is the source of the 8 T cell receptor beta chains below, sequenced in a study of T cells after yellow fever vaccination. One entry per CDR3 protein, called by TCRdb with MiXCR from the 5' RACE reads. The repertoire has around 250,000 distinct CDR3 sequences, about 5.2% of them found once; the top ten carry 3% to 4%. The material sequenced was CD4+ T cells sorted from PBMCs, taken on the day of the yellow fever booster vaccination. The receptor source for this set is a man aged 18 to 35 who received the YFV17D yellow fever vaccine.

This clonotype has more than one count but fewer than ten. This chain joins TRBV7-8 and TRBJ2-1; TRBD2 aligns across 8 bases. CDR1 and CDR2 (germline): SGHVS, FQNEAQ. This CDR3 region has 14 residues. The V gene end was trimmed by 5 bases and the J gene end by 9 bases; junction bases not matched to a gene: 9. For the CDR3, the DNA is TGTGCCAGCAGCGCGCTAAGCGGGGGCGGTGAGCAGTTCTTC. Translation gives CASSALSGGGEQFF.

This clonotype was seen a handful of times. This chain uses TRBV12-3 or TRBV12-4 with TRBJ1-5, with D unresolved. Trimming cost V 6 bases and J 2 bases, with 8 bases left between them. CDR3 length: 13 residues. DNA of the CDR3: TGTGCCAGCAGCCAAAGCGGCAATCAGCCCCAGCATTTT. This sequence encodes CASSQSGNQPQHF.

In this sample, this clonotype turned up a few times. CDR3 in amino acids: CASIAGGRSGANVLTF. Here the CDR3 DNA reads TGTGCCAGTATAGCGGGGGGCCGCTCTGGGGCCAACGTCCTGACTTTC. This chain uses TRBV19 with TRBJ2-6; TRBD2 matches at 10 bases. V lost 7 bases and J lost 0; bases outside the gene matches: 3. From germline, CDR1 is LNHDA and CDR2 SQIVND (reference sequence). The CDR3 covers 16 residues.

This clonotype was seen a few times. This chain uses TRBV9 with TRBJ2-5; either TRBD1 or TRBD2 may fit D (5 bases each). V was cut by 0 bases and J by 5 bases, with 14 bases left in between. This CDR3 has 15 amino acids. Germline V gene lookup returns CDR1 SGDLS and CDR2 YYNGEE. The CDR3 here is CASSVGASWGETQYF. CDR3 sequence (DNA): TGTGCCAGCAGCGTAGGTGCTAGCTGGGGGGAGACCCAGTACTTC.

The chain recombines TRBV7-9 with TRBJ2-5; no clear D. V shed 1 base and J shed 9 bases, with 18 bases lying between them. This CDR3 contains 15 residues. Germline V gene sequence: CDR1 SEHNR, CDR2 FQNEAQ (reference sequence). The CDR3: CASSLVDSGLVSQYF. CDR3 sequence (DNA): TGTGCCAGCAGCTTAGTTGATTCAGGATTGGTGTCCCAGTACTTC. The whole variable domain, remainder taken from reference TRBV7-9 and TRBJ2-5, is DTGVSQNPRHKITKRGQNVTFRCDPISEHNRLYWYRQTLGQGPEFLTYFQNEAQLEKSRLLSDRFSAERPKGSFSTLEIQRTEQGDSAMYLCASSLVDSGLVSQYFGPGTRLLVL.

The gene calls are TRBV14 and TRBJ2-1; 11 positions match TRBD2. The germline gives CDR1 SGHDN, CDR2 FVKESK. The CDR3 is 16 residues long. V dropped 1 base and J dropped 3; count of bases not matched to a gene: 2. This CDR3 is CASSQAGTSGYNEQFF. The CDR3 bases are TGTGCCAGCAGCCAAGCCGGGACTAGCGGCTACAATGAGCAGTTCTTC. Filled out from reference TRBV14 and TRBJ2-1, the complete variable domain reads EAGVTQFPSHSVIEKGQTVTLRCDPISGHDNLYWYRRVMGKEIKFLLHFVKESKQDESGMPNNRFLAERTGGTYSTLKVQPAELEDSGVYFCASSQAGTSGYNEQFFGPGTRLTVL.

This clonotype has ten or more counts. The chain combines TRBV7-2 with TRBJ2-7, with D possibly being TRBD1 or TRBD2 (5 bases each). Trimming removed 5 bases from V and 1 base from J, with 15 bases in between. CDR1 and CDR2 (germline): SGHTA, FQGNSA. The CDR3 spans 15 residues. CDR3 region: CASSLGGSASYEQYF. CDR3 nucleotide sequence: TGTGCCAGCAGCCTTGGGGGTAGCGCGTCCTACGAGCAGTACTTC.

The chain joins TRBV5-1 to TRBJ2-2; D is undetermined. The CDR3 covers 15 residues. The V and J ends lost 0 bases and 0 bases respectively, with 6 bases between them. The germline CDR1 and CDR2 sequences are SGHRS and YFSETQ. CDR3 nucleotides: TGCGCCAGCAGCTTGGTTGGGTCGAACACCGGGGAGCTGTTTTTT. It codes for CASSLVGSNTGELFF. Based on the CDR3 plus reference TRBV5-1 and TRBJ2-2, the full variable domain is KAGVTQTPRYLIKTRGQQVTLSCSPISGHRSVSWYQQTPGQGLQFLFEYFSETQRNKGNFPGRFSGRQFSNSRSEMNVSTLELGDSALYLCASSLVGSNTGELFFGEGSRLTVL.